This T cell receptor beta chain was found in a study of PD-L1 blockade in urothelial cancer. The overall study: About 85% of the roughly 30 patients were males with bladder-origin urothelial cancer.

As for time point: peripheral blood 6 weeks after treatment start. Libraries were prepared by immunoSEQ multiplex PCR; TCRdb keeps only in-frame clonotypes and omits some of them. This table holds more than 60,000 clones, roughly 90% found once. This receptor was obtained from a man between 60 and 70 years old with urothelial cancer. The starting material was PBMCs, obtained around atezolizumab (anti-PD-L1) treatment.

The DNA of the CDR3 is TGTGCCAGCAGTGAATCTTCGGGAGTCCTCTCCTACGAGCAGTACTTC. Translation gives CASSESSGVLSYEQYF. The V and J genes are TRBV2 and TRBJ2-7; D might be TRBD2 (6 bases). V was cut by 2 bases and J by 0 bases, with 14 bases left in between. Looked up from germline, CDR1 is SNHLY and CDR2 is FYNNEI. The CDR3 length is 16 residues.